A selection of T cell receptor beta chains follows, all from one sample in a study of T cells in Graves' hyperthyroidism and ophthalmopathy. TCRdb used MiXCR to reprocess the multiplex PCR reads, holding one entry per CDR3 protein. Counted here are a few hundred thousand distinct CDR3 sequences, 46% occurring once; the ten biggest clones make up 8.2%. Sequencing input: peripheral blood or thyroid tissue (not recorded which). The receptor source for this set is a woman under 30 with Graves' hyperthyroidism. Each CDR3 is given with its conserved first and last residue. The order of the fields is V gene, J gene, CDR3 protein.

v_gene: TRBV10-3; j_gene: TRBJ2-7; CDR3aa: CAIGLAGGPEDEQYF
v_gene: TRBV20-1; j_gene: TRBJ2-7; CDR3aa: CSARVRTSARSYEQYF
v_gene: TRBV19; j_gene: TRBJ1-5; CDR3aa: CASSLAPGGNQPQHF
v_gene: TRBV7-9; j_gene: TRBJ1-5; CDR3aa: CASSSGQGRQPQHF
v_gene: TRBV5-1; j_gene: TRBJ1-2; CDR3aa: CASSLVGTALFNYGYTF
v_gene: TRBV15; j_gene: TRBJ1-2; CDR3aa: CATSRDEGREVSNYGYTF
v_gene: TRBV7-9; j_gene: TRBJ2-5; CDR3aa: CASRAWTITETQYF
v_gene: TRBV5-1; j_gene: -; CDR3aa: CASSLKSPSYEQYF
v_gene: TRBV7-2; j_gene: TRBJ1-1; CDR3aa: CASSFPGHTEAFF
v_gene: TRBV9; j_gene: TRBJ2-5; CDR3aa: CASSFRDSPRETQYF
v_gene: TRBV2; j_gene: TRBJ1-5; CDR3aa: CASSPIDRAAQPQHF
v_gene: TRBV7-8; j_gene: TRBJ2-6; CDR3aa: CASNRGAAGANVLTF
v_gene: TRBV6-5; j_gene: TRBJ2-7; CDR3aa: CASSQNSRSYEQYF
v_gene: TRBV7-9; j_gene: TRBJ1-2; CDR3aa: CASSNNRVDDGYTF
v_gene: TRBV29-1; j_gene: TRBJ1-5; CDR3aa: CSVAGQGSNQPQHF
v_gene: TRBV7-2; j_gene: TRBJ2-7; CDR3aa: CASSPELAGGPYEQYF
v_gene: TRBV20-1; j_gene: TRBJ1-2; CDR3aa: CSALDSPNYGYTF
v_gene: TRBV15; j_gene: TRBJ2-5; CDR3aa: CATTKGQAEETQYF
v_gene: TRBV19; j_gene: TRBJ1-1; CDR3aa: CASSYPGPGQAFF
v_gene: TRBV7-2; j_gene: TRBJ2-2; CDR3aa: CASSLSRANTGELFF
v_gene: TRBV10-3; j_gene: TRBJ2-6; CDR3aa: CASSFAGTRGANVLTF
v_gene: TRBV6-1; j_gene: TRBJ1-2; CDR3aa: CASRKTGVSGYTF
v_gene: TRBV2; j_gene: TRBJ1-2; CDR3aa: CASIGSLYYGYTF
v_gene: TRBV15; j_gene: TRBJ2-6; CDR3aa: CATSSSDRTGANVLTF
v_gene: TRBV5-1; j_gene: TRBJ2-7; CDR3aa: CASSFPTSGSYEQYF
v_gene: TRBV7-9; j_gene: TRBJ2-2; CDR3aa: CASSLAGGATGELFF
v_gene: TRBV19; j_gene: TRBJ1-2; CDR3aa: CASTFGTGGYGYTF
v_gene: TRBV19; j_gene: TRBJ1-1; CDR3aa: CASSNFRAEAFF
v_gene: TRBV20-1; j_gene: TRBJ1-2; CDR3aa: CSAFKPGQVSGYTF
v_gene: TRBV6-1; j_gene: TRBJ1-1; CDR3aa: CASSERVRGLNTEAFF